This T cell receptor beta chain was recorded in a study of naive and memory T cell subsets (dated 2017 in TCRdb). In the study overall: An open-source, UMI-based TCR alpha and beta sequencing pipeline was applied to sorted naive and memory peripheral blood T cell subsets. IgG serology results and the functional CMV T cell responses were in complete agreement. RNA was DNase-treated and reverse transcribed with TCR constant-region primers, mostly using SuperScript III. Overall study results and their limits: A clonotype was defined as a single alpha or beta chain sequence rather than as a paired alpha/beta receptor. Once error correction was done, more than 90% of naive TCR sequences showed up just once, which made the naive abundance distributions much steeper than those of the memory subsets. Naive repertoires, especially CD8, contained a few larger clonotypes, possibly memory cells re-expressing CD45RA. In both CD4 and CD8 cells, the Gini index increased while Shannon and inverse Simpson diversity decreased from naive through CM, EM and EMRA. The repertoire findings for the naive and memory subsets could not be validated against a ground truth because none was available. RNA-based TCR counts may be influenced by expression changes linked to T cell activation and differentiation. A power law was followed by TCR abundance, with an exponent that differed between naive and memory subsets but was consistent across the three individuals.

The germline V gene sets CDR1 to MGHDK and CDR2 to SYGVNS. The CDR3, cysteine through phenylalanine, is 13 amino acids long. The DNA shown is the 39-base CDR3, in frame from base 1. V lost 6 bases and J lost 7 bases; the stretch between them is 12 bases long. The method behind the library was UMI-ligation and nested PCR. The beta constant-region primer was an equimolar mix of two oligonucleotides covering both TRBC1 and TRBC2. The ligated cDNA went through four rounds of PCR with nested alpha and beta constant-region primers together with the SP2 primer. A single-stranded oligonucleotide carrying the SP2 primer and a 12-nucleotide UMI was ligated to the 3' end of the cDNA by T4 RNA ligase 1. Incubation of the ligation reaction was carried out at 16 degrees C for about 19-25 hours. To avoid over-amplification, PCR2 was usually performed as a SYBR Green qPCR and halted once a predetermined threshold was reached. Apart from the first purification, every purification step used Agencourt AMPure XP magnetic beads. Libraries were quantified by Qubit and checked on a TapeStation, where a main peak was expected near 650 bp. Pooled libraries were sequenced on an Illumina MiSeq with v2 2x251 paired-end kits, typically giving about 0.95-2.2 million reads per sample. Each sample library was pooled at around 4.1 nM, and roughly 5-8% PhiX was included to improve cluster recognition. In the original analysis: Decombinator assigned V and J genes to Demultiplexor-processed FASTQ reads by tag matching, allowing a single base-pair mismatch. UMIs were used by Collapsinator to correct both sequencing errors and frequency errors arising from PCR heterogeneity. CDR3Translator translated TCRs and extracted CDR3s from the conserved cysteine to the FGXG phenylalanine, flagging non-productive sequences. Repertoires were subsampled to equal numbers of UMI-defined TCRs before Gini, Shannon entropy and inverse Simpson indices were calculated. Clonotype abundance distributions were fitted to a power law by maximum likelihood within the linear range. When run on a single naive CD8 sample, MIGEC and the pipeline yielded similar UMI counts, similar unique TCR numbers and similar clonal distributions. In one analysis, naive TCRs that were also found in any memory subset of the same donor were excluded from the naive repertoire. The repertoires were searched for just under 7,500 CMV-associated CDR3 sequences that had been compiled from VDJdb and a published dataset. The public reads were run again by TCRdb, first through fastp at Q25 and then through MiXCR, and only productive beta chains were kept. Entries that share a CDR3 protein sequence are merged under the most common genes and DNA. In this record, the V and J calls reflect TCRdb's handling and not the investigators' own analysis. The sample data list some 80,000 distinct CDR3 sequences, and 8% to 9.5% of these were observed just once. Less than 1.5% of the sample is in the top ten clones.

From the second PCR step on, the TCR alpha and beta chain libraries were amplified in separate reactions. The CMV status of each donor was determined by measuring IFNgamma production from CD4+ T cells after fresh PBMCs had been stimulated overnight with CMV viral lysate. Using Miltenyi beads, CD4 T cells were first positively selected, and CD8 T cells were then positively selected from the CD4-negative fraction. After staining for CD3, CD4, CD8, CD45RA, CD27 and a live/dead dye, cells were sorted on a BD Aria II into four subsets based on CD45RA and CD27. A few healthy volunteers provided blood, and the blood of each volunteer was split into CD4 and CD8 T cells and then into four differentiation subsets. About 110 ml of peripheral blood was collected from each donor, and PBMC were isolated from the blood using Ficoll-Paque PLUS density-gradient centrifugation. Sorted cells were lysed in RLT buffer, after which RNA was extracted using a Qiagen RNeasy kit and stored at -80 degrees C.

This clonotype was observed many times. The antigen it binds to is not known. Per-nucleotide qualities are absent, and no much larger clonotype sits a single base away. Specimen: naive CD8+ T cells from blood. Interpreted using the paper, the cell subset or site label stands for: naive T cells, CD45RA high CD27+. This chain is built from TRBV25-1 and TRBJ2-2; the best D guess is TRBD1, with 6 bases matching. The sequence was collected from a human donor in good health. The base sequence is TGTGCCAGCAGCCCCGCAGGGGACGGGGAGCTGTTTTTT. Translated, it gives CASSPAGDGELFF.